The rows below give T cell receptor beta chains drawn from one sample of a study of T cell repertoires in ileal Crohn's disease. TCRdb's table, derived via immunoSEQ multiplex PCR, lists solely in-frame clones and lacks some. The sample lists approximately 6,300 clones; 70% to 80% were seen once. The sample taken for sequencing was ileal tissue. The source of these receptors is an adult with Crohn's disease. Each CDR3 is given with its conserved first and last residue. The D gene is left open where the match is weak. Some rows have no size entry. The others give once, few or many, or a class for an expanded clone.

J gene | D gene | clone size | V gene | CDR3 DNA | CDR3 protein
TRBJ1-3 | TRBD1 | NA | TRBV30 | TGTGCCCGTACTCAGGGGGCATCTGGAAACACCATATATTTT | CARTQGASGNTIYF
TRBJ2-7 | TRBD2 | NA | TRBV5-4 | TGTGCCAGCACCTTAGCGGTAGCGGGAGGTTACGAGCAGTACTTC | CASTLAVAGGYEQYF
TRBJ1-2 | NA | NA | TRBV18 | TGTGCCAGCTCACCACCGACAGCCTATGGCTACACCTTC | CASSPPTAYGYTF
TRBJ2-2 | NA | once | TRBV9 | TGTGCCAGCAGCGTAGACGGGAACACCGGGGAGCTGTTTTTT | CASSVDGNTGELFF
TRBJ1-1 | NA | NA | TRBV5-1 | TGCGCCAGCAGACCGAACCGGGACACTCCTGAAGCTTTCTTT | CASRPNRDTPEAFF
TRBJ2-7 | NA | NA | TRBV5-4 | TGTGCCAGCAGCCGGTCGTCCCAGGGCTACGAGCAGTACTTC | CASSRSSQGYEQYF
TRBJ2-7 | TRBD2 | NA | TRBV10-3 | TGTGCCATCAGTGAGTTGGGACTAGCCGGCTACGAGCAGTACTTC | CAISELGLAGYEQYF
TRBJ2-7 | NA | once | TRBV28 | TGTGCCAGCAGTTTAGAAGCCACCTACGAGCAGTACTTC | CASSLEATYEQYF
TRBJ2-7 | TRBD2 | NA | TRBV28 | TGTGCCAGCAGTTTATCCATGGCTAGCGGGAGAGTCGGCGAGCAGTACTTC | CASSLSMASGRVGEQYF
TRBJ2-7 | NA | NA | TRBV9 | TGTGCCAGCAGCGTAGGATCGGGACTGTCGGGGGAGCAGTACTTC | CASSVGSGLSGEQYF
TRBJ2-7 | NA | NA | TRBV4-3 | TGCGCCAGCAGCCAAGAATTAGCGGAGTCCTACGAGCAGTACTTC | CASSQELAESYEQYF
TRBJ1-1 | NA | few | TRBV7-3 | TGTGCCAGCAGCTTAGGGGGGGGAGACACTGAAGCTTTCTTT | CASSLGGGDTEAFF
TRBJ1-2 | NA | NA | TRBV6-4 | TGTGCCAGCAGTGAGGGGGCGGACTATGGCTACACCTTC | CASSEGADYGYTF
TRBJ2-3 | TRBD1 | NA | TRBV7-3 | TGTGCCAGCAGCACAAGGACAGGGTCGGGCACAGATACGCAGTATTTT | CASSTRTGSGTDTQYF
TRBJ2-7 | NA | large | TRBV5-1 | TGCGCCAGCAGCTTGGGGTTCGATAGGTATCGGGAAACTAACGAGCAGTACTTC | CASSLGFDRYRETNEQYF
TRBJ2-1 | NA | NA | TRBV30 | TGTGCTCCCTCCCACCTAGCGCCCCCCTACAATGAGCAGTTCTTC | CAPSHLAPPYNEQFF
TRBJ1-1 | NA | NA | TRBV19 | TGTGCCAGTAGTATACTAATTATGAACACTGAAGCTTTCTTT | CASSILIMNTEAFF
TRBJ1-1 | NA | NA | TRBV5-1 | TGCGCCAGCAGCTTGGACTCCTACACTGAAGCTTTCTTT | CASSLDSYTEAFF
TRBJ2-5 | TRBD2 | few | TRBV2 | TGTGCCAGCACCAGACGGAGGCTAGCGGAAGAGACCCAGTACTTC | CASTRRRLAEETQYF
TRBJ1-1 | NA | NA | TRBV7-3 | TGTGCCAGCAGCTTAAATGCAGGGCTCAACACTGAAGCTTTCTTT | CASSLNAGLNTEAFF
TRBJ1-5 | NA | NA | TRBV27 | TGTGCCAGCAGTCCGCAGGGAAATCAGCCCCAGCATTTT | CASSPQGNQPQHF
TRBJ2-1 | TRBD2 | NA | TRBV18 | TGTGCCAGCTCACCCGGGACTAGTGGGGGTCACAATGAGCAGTTCTTC | CASSPGTSGGHNEQFF
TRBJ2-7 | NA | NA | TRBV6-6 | TGTGCCAGCAGTTACACGGCAGGTCCCTACGAGCAGTACTTC | CASSYTAGPYEQYF
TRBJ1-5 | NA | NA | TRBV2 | TGTGCCAGCAGCGGAGGAGGGCATAAGGCCCAGCATTTT | CASSGGGHKAQHF
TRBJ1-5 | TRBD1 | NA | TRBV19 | TGTGCCAGCGGGACAGGACTCAATCAGCCCCAGCATTTT | CASGTGLNQPQHF